The rows below give T cell receptor beta chains drawn from one sample of a study of cytomegalovirus exposure and HLA in healthy donors. Libraries were prepared by immunoSEQ multiplex PCR; TCRdb keeps only in-frame clonotypes and omits some of them. The table records over 150,000 clones, 68% of them present only once. The material sequenced was PBMCs. The receptors here all came from a man aged 45-60 years in good health and CMV-seronegative. Both conserved end residues are part of each CDR3. A D gene is named only where the DNA matches it firmly. Clone sizes are given selectively: once, few, many, or a class where the clone is expanded.

clone size	V gene	D gene	J gene	CDR3 DNA	CDR3 protein
-	TRBV2	-	TRBJ1-1	TGTGCCAGCAGTAAGGAGGGTGCTGAAGCTTTCTTT	CASSKEGAEAFF
-	TRBV7-9	TRBD1	TRBJ2-5	TGTGCCAGCAGCTTAGCCGGGACAGGGACCCAGACCCAGTACTTC	CASSLAGTGTQTQYF
few	TRBV6-1	TRBD1	TRBJ1-1	TGTGCCAGCAGTGGCAGGGGGCTAAGGAACACTGAAGCTTTCTTT	CASSGRGLRNTEAFF
-	TRBV2	-	TRBJ2-2	TGTGCCAGCAGGAGATCCGACAGTCCCACCGGGGAGCTGTTTTTT	CASRRSDSPTGELFF
-	TRBV5-1	-	TRBJ2-1	TGCGCCAGCAGCTTGGTGGCCAATGAGCAGTTCTTC	CASSLVANEQFF
-	TRBV21-1	-	TRBJ1-5	TGTGCCAGCAGCAAAGTTAACAGGGAGGGAGATCAGCCCCAGCATTTT	CASSKVNREGDQPQHF
-	TRBV5-1	TRBD1	TRBJ1-2	TGCGCCAGCAGCTTATCAGGGGGCTATGGCTACACCTTC	CASSLSGGYGYTF
-	TRBV5-6	-	TRBJ1-5	TGTGCCAGCAGACAACACCATAGCAATCAGCCCCAGCATTTT	CASRQHHSNQPQHF
-	TRBV7-8	TRBD1	TRBJ1-1	TGTGCCAGCAGCATTGGACAGGGTCACACTGAAGCTTTCTTT	CASSIGQGHTEAFF
-	TRBV5-1	TRBD1	TRBJ2-5	TGCGCCAGCAGCTCTGACCGGACAGGGCCTCAAGAGACCCAGTACTTC	CASSSDRTGPQETQYF
-	TRBV27	TRBD1	TRBJ1-2	TGTGCCAGCAGTCCACCGAGGATACAGGGGAGCAGAGGCTACACCTTC	CASSPPRIQGSRGYTF
-	TRBV4-3	TRBD2	TRBJ2-3	TGCGCCAGCAGCCAAGAGGGGAAGCGGGGCGCGACAGATACGCAGTATTTT	CASSQEGKRGATDTQYF
-	TRBV6-1	TRBD1	TRBJ2-7	TGTGCCAGCACCCTGGGACAGGGGTTTAGATACGAGCAGTACTTC	CASTLGQGFRYEQYF
-	TRBV7-2	TRBD1	TRBJ1-2	TGTGCCAGCAGCCTGGACAGGGGGCGGAACTATGGCTACACCTTC	CASSLDRGRNYGYTF
-	TRBV12-5	-	TRBJ1-6	TGTGCTAGTGGTTTAGACACTAATTCACCCCTCCACTTT	CASGLDTNSPLHF
-	TRBV4-1	-	TRBJ1-6	TGCGCCAGCAGCCACCTTAGGGGGGGAGGGAATTCACCCCTCCACTTT	CASSHLRGGGNSPLHF
-	TRBV4-1	TRBD1	TRBJ1-2	TGCGCCAGCAGCCAGGGACAGAACTATGGCTACACCTTC	CASSQGQNYGYTF
-	TRBV6-1	TRBD1	TRBJ1-1	TGTGCCAGCAGTGAACCAGGGACAGGGAACACTGAAGCTTTCTTT	CASSEPGTGNTEAFF
-	TRBV7-9	-	TRBJ1-1	TGTGCCAGCAGCCCAGAACAGGCGAACACTGAAGCTTTCTTT	CASSPEQANTEAFF
-	TRBV10-3	TRBD1	TRBJ1-5	TGTGCCATCAGTGGGGCAGGGGGCGGTCAGCCCCAGCATTTT	CAISGAGGGQPQHF
-	TRBV5-6	-	TRBJ1-2	TGTGCCAGCAGCTTGAGTAGGCCAGGGTATGGCTATGGCTACACCTTC	CASSLSRPGYGYGYTF
-	TRBV19	TRBD1	TRBJ1-1	TGTGCCAGTAGACTCGGGGACAGGGGGCGACACACTGAAGCTTTCTTT	CASRLGDRGRHTEAFF
-	TRBV5-8	TRBD1	TRBJ2-2	TGTGCCAGCAGCTCCGGACAGGGGCCGAACACCGGGGAGCTGTTTTTT	CASSSGQGPNTGELFF